The 27 T cell receptor beta chains in this list originate from one sample, sequenced in a study of beta chain features in type 1 diabetes. Study-wide results and caveats: Among all four CD4+ subsets, Type 1 diabetes patients had TCRB CDR3s that were moderately but significantly shorter.

Antigens for these TCRs are unknown. The study reverse transcribed the entire isolated RNA, so it sequenced expressed TCRB transcripts. Produced via immunoSEQ multiplex PCR; TCRdb's table is partial and in-frame only. Of some 120,000 clones in the sample, roughly a sixth were seen once. Sample: central memory CD4+ T cells from blood. Source of these receptors: a man in his late teens or twenties with type 1 diabetes.

This clone occurred a few times. The V and J genes are TRBV7-9 and TRBJ2-3, with 8 bases lining up with TRBD2. CDR1 and CDR2 (germline): SEHNR, FQNEAQ (reference sequence). Trimming took 2 bases from V and 0 from J; bases not matched to a gene: 4. This CDR3 region has 16 residues. The CDR3 loop reads CASSLTSGGSTDTQYF. CDR3 bases: TGTGCCAGCAGCTTAACGAGCGGGGGTAGCACAGATACGCAGTATTTT.

In this sample, this clone turned up a few times. The chain uses TRBV20-1 and TRBJ2-5; D not resolved. The J call may be mistaken, given a closer DNA end match to TRBJ2-7. This CDR3 is 11 amino acids long. Per the germline V gene, CDR1 is DFQATT and CDR2 is SNEGSKA (reference sequence). CDR3 DNA: TGCAGTGCTCAGCGACTGGACGAGCAGTACTTC. Residues: CSAQRLDEQYF.

Only a few counts were recorded for this clone. The chain carries TRBV4-3 and TRBJ2-2; D ambiguous. The CDR3 length is 14 residues. Germline V gene sequence: CDR1 LGHNA, CDR2 YSLEER. V shed 0 bases and J shed 3 bases, with 5 bases lying between them. CDR3 amino acids: CASSQESHTGELFF. The DNA of the CDR3 is TGCGCCAGCAGCCAAGAAAGTCACACCGGGGAGCTGTTTTTT.

This chain connects TRBV2 to TRBJ2-2, with TRBD2 as a possible D gene (6 bases). The length of the CDR3 is 13 residues. Trimming removed 3 bases from V and 7 bases from J, with 9 bases in between. Germline loops: CDR1 SNHLY, CDR2 FYNNEI. CDR3 sequence reads: CASSEEGIGELFF. The CDR3 DNA is TGTGCCAGCAGTGAGGAGGGAATCGGGGAGCTGTTTTTT.

The V and J genes are TRBV18 and TRBJ1-4; no firm D call. V was pared by 1 base and J by 0 bases, with 27 bases between. The CDR3 spans 22 residues. Germline CDR1 is KGHSH and CDR2 is LQKENI. In DNA, the CDR3 is TGTGCCAGCTCACCACTCCGGGGTCGGGAAGGCAAACGCCCTGCAACTAATGAAAAACTGTTTTTT. The encoded protein is CASSPLRGREGKRPATNEKLFF.

The V gene is TRBV6-1, the J gene TRBJ2-5; possibly TRBD2 for D (7 bases). The CDR3 totals 17 residues. The germline V and J ends were trimmed by 1 base and 0 bases, with 15 bases remaining between them. Germline lookup yields CDR1 MNHNS and CDR2 SASEGT. The CDR3 loop is CASSEGKGGLHQETQYF. Here the CDR3 DNA reads TGTGCCAGCAGTGAAGGCAAGGGGGGGCTCCACCAAGAGACCCAGTACTTC.

This sequence joins TRBV18 and TRBJ2-7; D call uncertain. The CDR3 has 14 residues. Between the trimmed V and J ends, which lost 2 bases and 4 bases, there was a span of 12 bases. Germline V gives CDR1 KGHSH, CDR2 LQKENI. The CDR3 loop is CASSPSTISYEQYF. In nucleotides, the CDR3 is TGTGCCAGCTCACCATCCACAATCTCGTACGAGCAGTACTTC.

The rearrangement links TRBV6-5 to TRBJ2-5, with TRBD1 as a possible D gene (6 bases). V lost 6 bases and J lost 5, with 13 bases in between. The CDR3 has 13 residues. Germline V CDR1 and CDR2: MNHEY, SVGAGI. The CDR3 is CASRRSRGETQYF. For the CDR3, the DNA is TGTGCCAGCAGGAGATCAAGGGGGGAGACCCAGTACTTC.

This clone showed up many times. This sample includes further DNA sequences coding for the same CDR3. The chain has TRBV7-2 and TRBJ2-3, with 13 bases matching TRBD2. The CDR3 covers 18 residues. Germline loops: CDR1 SGHTA, CDR2 FQGNSA. Trimming took 1 base from V and 0 from J; bases not matched to a gene: 4. CDR3 amino acids: CASSLVGTSGTSTDTQYF. CDR3 sequence (DNA): TGTGCCAGCAGCTTAGTTGGGACTAGCGGGACTAGCACAGATACGCAGTATTTT.

This clone came up a few times. J is TRBJ1-6 and V is TRBV6-5, with D possibly being TRBD1 (5 bases). Deletions cut 3 bases from V and 0 bases from J, with 9 bases between. CDR1 and CDR2 (germline): MNHEY, SVGAGI. The CDR3 spans 16 residues. The CDR3 here is CASSYKGSSYNSPLHF. The CDR3 nucleotides read TGTGCCAGCAGTTATAAGGGGAGCTCCTATAATTCACCCCTCCACTTT.

J is TRBJ1-2 and V is TRBV29-1; tentatively, D is TRBD1 (5 bases). Per the germline V gene, CDR1 is SQVTM and CDR2 is ANQGSEA. This CDR3 is 12 amino acids long. V was shortened by 4 bases and J by 7 bases, with 13 bases between the two germline ends. CDR3 protein: CSVAQGQGGYTF. CDR3 nucleotide sequence: TGCAGCGTTGCTCAGGGCCAGGGTGGCTACACCTTC. The variable domain in full, with the rest retrieved from reference TRBV29-1 and TRBJ1-2, is SAVISQKPSRDICQRGTSLTIQCQVDSQVTMMFWYRQQPGQSLTLIATANQGSEATYESGFVIDKFPISRPNLTFSTLTVSNMSPEDSSIYLCSVAQGQGGYTFGSGTRLTVV.

Many counts were recorded for this clone. The V call is TRBV19, the J call TRBJ2-5; possibly TRBD2 for D (6 bases). CDR1 and CDR2 (germline): LNHDA, SQIVND (reference sequence). V shed 7 bases and J shed 5 bases, with 23 bases lying between them. The CDR3 is made up of 16 amino acids. The CDR3 region is CASIGTSGPEGETQYF. The DNA for the CDR3 is TGTGCCAGTATCGGGACCAGCGGGCCCGAGGGGGAGACCCAGTACTTC.

The chain joins TRBV27 to TRBJ1-3; tentatively, D is TRBD1 (6 bases). Germline V gives CDR1 MNHEY, CDR2 SMNVEV (reference sequence). Trimming pared 2 bases from V and 4 bases from J, leaving 12 bases between. This CDR3 has 15 residues. CDR3: CASSLRGGRGNTIYF. In DNA form, the CDR3 reads TGTGCCAGCAGTTTAAGAGGGGGAAGAGGAAACACCATATATTTT.

This clone was counted a few times. The same CDR3 can be traced to other DNA sequences in this sample. The rearrangement uses TRBV27 and TRBJ2-7, with no clear D. The CDR3 covers 11 residues. Germline loops: CDR1 MNHEY, CDR2 SMNVEV (reference sequence). V shed 6 bases and J shed 1 base, with 4 bases lying between them. CDR3 nucleotides: TGTGCCAGCAGGGGTTCCTACGAGCAGTACTTC. The encoded protein is CASRGSYEQYF.

This clone was counted only a few times. The J gene is TRBJ1-1, the V gene TRBV29-1, with a tentative D call TRBD1 (6 bases). Germline-derived CDR1 and CDR2 are SQVTM and ANQGSEA. V was pared by 4 bases and J by 0 bases, with 18 bases between. The CDR3 loop spans 16 amino acids. The CDR3 nucleotides are TGCAGCGTTGGTGAGGACAGTCCCGACATGAACACTGAAGCTTTCTTT. Its protein product is CSVGEDSPDMNTEAFF.

This clone was seen more than once but under ten times. This chain connects TRBV7-2 to TRBJ1-1, with unresolved D. CDR3 length equals 15 residues. Trimming removed 5 bases from V and 0 bases from J, with 13 bases in between. Looked up from germline, CDR1 is SGHTA and CDR2 is FQGNSA. This chain's CDR3 is CASSLRRAMNTEAFF. The CDR3 coding sequence is TGTGCCAGCAGCCTCCGTCGGGCGATGAACACTGAAGCTTTCTTT. Together with reference TRBV7-2 and TRBJ1-1, the CDR3 gives the full variable domain: GAGVSQSPSNKVTEKGKDVELRCDPISGHTALYWYRQSLGQGLEFLIYFQGNSAPDKSGLPSDRFSAERTGGSVSTLTIQRTQQEDSAVYLCASSLRRAMNTEAFFGQGTRLTVV.

This clone has just a few counts. The rearrangement joins TRBV30 to TRBJ1-2; D is unresolved. This CDR3 is 12 amino acids long. With 3 bases removed from V and 3 bases from J, the gap between germline ends came to 8 bases. The germline V gene has CDR1 GTSNPN and CDR2 SVGIG (reference sequence). The CDR3 here is CAWRRFDYGYTF. Written as DNA, the CDR3 is TGTGCCTGGAGGAGATTTGACTATGGCTACACCTTC. Filled out from reference TRBV30 and TRBJ1-2, the complete variable domain reads SQTIHQWPATLVQPVGSPLSLECTVEGTSNPNLYWYRQAAGRGLQLLFYSVGIGQISSEVPQNLSASRPQDRQFILSSKKLLLSDSGFYLCAWRRFDYGYTFGSGTRLTVV.

The table lists this clone with a few counts. This rearrangement joins TRBV7-2 to TRBJ2-5; TRBD2 matches at 9 bases. Germline CDR1 SGHTA, CDR2 FQGNSA. Trimming cost V 5 bases and J 2 bases; bases outside gene matches: 3. There are 14 residues in the CDR3. In DNA, the CDR3 is TGTGCCAGCAGCGCTAGCGGGACTCAAGAGACCCAGTACTTC. It yields the protein CASSASGTQETQYF.

This clone was recorded many times. The V call is TRBV15, the J call TRBJ1-3; no firm D call. Germline CDR1 is LNHNV and CDR2 is YYDKDF (reference sequence). The CDR3 runs to 15 residues. V was cut by 5 bases and J by 1 base, with 12 bases left in between. CDR3 sequence: CATSGTTDSGNTIYF. The CDR3 bases are TGTGCCACCAGCGGTACCACTGATTCTGGAAACACCATATATTTT.

V gene TRBV6-5 combines with J gene TRBJ2-3; perhaps TRBD2 as D (5 bases). V gave up 0 bases and J gave up 4 bases, with 14 bases separating them. The CDR3 extends over 16 amino acids. CDR1 MNHEY and CDR2 SVGAGI come from the germline V gene. CDR3 residues: CASSYSRPGIADTQYF. In DNA form, the CDR3 reads TGTGCCAGCAGTTACTCGAGGCCCGGGATCGCAGATACGCAGTATTTT.

In this sample, this clone turned up many times. The chain employs TRBV29-1 and TRBJ2-7; 7 nucleotides align to TRBD2. With 6 bases clipped from V and 5 bases from J, the junction kept 13 bases outside the gene matches. This CDR3 contains 14 residues. The V gene's germline CDR1 is SQVTM and CDR2 ANQGSEA. The CDR3 coding sequence is TGCAGCGTCCTCCTGACGGGAGGTAGGGACGAGCAGTACTTC. Protein sequence: CSVLLTGGRDEQYF.

The V call is TRBV4-1, the J call TRBJ2-3; tentatively, D is TRBD1 (6 bases). Trimming pared 1 base from V and 0 bases from J, leaving 17 bases between. The CDR3 is 18 residues long. CDR1 MGHRA and CDR2 YSYEKL come from the germline V gene. CDR3 in DNA: TGCGCCAGCAGCCAAGTCGGAACCGGGACAACAAGCACAGATACGCAGTATTTT. Encoded protein: CASSQVGTGTTSTDTQYF.

The V gene is TRBV6-5, the J gene TRBJ2-5; D remains ambiguous. Per the germline V gene, CDR1 is MNHEY and CDR2 is SVGAGI. The ends were cut back, 0 bases at V and 1 base at J, with 3 bases in the middle. The CDR3 is 13 amino acids. CDR3 region: CASSYSSQETQYF. The DNA of the CDR3 is TGTGCCAGCAGTTACTCGAGCCAAGAGACCCAGTACTTC.

Only a few counts were recorded for this clone. V is TRBV7-2 and J is TRBJ2-5; TRBD2 is a possible D gene (6 bases). This CDR3 region has 11 residues. V shed 7 bases and J shed 5 bases, with 8 bases lying between them. Germline V lookup: CDR1 SGHTA, CDR2 FQGNSA. In DNA, the CDR3 is TGTGCCAGCACGCGGGGCGAGACCCAGTACTTC. This sequence encodes CASTRGETQYF.

The table lists this clone with a few counts. The V gene is TRBV11-2, the J gene TRBJ2-1, with 7 nucleotides matching TRBD2. V lost 1 base, J lost 10 bases, and 7 bases stayed unmatched. CDR1 SGHAT and CDR2 FQNNGV come from the germline V gene. There are 14 residues in the CDR3. CDR3 bases: TGTGCCAGCAGCTTAGGTCCGGGGGGAAGGGAGCAGTTCTTC. It codes for CASSLGPGGREQFF. The whole variable domain, remainder taken from reference TRBV11-2 and TRBJ2-1, is EAGVAQSPRYKIIEKRQSVAFWCNPISGHATLYWYQQILGQGPKLLIQFQNNGVVDDSQLPKDRFSAERLKGVDSTLKIQPAKLEDSAVYLCASSLGPGGREQFFGPGTRLTVL.

The chain carries TRBV29-1 and TRBJ1-5, with D possibly matching TRBD1 (5 bases). With 6 bases removed from V and 6 bases from J, the gap between germline ends came to 15 bases. Germline V gene data show CDR1 as SQVTM and CDR2 as ANQGSEA. CDR3 size: 13 residues. CDR3 sequence reads: CSVLGGIGQPQHF. The CDR3 DNA sequence: TGCAGCGTCCTGGGGGGGATCGGTCAGCCCCAGCATTTT. Variable domain in full (rest from reference TRBV29-1 and TRBJ1-5): SAVISQKPSRDICQRGTSLTIQCQVDSQVTMMFWYRQQPGQSLTLIATANQGSEATYESGFVIDKFPISRPNLTFSTLTVSNMSPEDSSIYLCSVLGGIGQPQHFGDGTRLSIL.

This clone was counted only a few times. The chain uses TRBV6-5 and TRBJ2-7, with D possibly matching TRBD1 (5 bases). The germline V gene has CDR1 MNHEY and CDR2 SVGAGI. V lost 2 bases and J 6 bases, leaving 14 bases between the germline ends. The CDR3 totals 14 residues. In DNA form, the CDR3 reads TGTGCCAGCAGTTACCGCAGGGAAGCGTTCGAGCAGTACTTC. Protein: CASSYRREAFEQYF.